This T cell receptor beta chain is drawn from a study of CD8 T cells in ankylosing spondylitis. Overall study findings and caveats: The authors reported significant enrichment of disease-linked clones in matched ankylosing spondylitis synovial fluid. Disease-linked clones, CD8+, were relatively rare in peripheral blood.

Quantitative 5'-RACE with molecular barcodes was used to make the TCR beta libraries. TCRdb re-called the 5' RACE reads through MiXCR, storing one row per CDR3 protein. The data contain 190,000 or so distinct CDR3 sequences, roughly 12% of them seen just once; the ten biggest clones take up approximately 15%. This clonotype was observed at least ten times. Antigen specificity is unknown. CDR1 and CDR2 (germline): SGHRS, YFSETQ. There are 14 residues in the CDR3. After removal of 4 bases from V and 5 bases from J, the junction contained 7 bases not matched to a gene. The genes are TRBV5-1 and TRBJ2-7, with 9 nucleotides matching TRBD1. The TCR originated in a male donor with ankylosing spondylitis or in good health (not recorded which). What was sequenced was blood, either unsorted or a sorted T cell fraction (not recorded which). CDR3 residues: CASSLGQGMDEQYF. The CDR3 bases are TGCGCCAGCAGCCTAGGACAGGGGATGGACGAGCAGTACTTC.